The T cell receptor beta chain described here comes from a study of cytomegalovirus exposure and HLA in healthy donors. Researchers ran the PCR with 60 Vbeta and 13 Jbeta primers. TCRdb keeps only in-frame clones here, not all; method: immunoSEQ multiplex PCR. The sample has under 200,000 clones, around four fifths seen once. The sequence derives from a man younger than 40 in good health and CMV-seronegative. The sequenced sample was PBMCs.

The chain's CDR3 is CASSPIAGGLNEQFF. The CDR3, as DNA: TGTGCCAGCAGCCCCATAGCGGGAGGGCTCAATGAGCAGTTCTTC. The rearrangement joins TRBV28 to TRBJ2-1; 11 positions agree with TRBD2. The CDR3 consists of 15 residues. V lost 6 bases, J lost 6 bases, and 7 bases stayed unmatched. Per the germline V gene, CDR1 is MDHEN and CDR2 is SYDVKM. Combining the CDR3 with reference TRBV28 and TRBJ2-1 gives the whole variable domain DVKVTQSSRYLVKRTGEKVFLECVQDMDHENMFWYRQDPGLGLRLIYFSYDVKMKEKGDIPEGYSVSREKKERFSLILESASTNQTSMYLCASSPIAGGLNEQFFGPGTRLTVL.